The T cell receptor (beta chain) under discussion was sequenced for a study of PD-1 blockade in classical Hodgkin lymphoma. Documented time point: cycle 4 day 1 (C4D1), after more than five weeks of nivolumab. Each patient's relapse followed autologous stem cell transplantation, and brentuximab vedotin exposure varied. Method: immunoSEQ multiplex PCR; TCRdb's copy keeps in-frame clones and lacks some. The table lists roughly 86,000 clones, around 80% of them singletons. The CDR3 totals 14 residues. V gave up 7 bases and J gave up 4 bases, with 14 bases separating them. Looked up from germline, CDR1 is MNHNY and CDR2 is SVGAGI (reference sequence). Concerning this clone itself: Its matching antigen is unknown.

Study-wide findings and caveats: The origin of the repertoire differences remains undefined, with disease activity or prior therapy as possible causes. There was a significant rise in CD4+ TCR diversity by C4D1, with no such rise for CD8+.

The chain couples TRBV6-6 to TRBJ2-1; D possibly corresponds to TRBD2 (5 bases). This sequence originates from a human donor with classical Hodgkin lymphoma. This specimen was peripheral blood mononuclear cells (PBMCs), taken before the fourth cycle of nivolumab. CDR3 DNA: TGTGCCAGCAAGGGAGCGGCCAGTTACAATGAGCAGTTCTTC. It specifies CASKGAASYNEQFF.